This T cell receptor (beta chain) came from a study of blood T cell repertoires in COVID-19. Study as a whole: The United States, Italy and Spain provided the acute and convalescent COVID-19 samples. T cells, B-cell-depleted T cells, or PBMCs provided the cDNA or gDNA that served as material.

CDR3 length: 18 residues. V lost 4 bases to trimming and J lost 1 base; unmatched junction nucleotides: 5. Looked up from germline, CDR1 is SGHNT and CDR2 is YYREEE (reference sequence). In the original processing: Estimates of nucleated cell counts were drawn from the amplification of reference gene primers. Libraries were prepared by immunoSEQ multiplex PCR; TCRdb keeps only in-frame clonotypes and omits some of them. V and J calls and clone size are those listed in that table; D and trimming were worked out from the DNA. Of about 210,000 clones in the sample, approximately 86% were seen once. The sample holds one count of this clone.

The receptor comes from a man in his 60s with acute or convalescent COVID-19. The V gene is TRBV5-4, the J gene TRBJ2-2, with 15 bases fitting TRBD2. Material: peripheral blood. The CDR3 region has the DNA TGTGCCAGCAGCCGGGGACTAGCGGGGGGAAGGAACACCGGGGAGCTGTTTTTT. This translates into CASSRGLAGGRNTGELFF.